The 25 T cell receptor beta chains listed next were all sequenced from one sample in a study of control samples from healthy donors and cancer patients. This table comes from immunoSEQ multiplex PCR, and its TCRdb copy is limited to in-frame clones, with some not included. Of around 84,000 clones listed, 91% were seen once; the top ten hold less than 20%. The sample comprised blood. Source of these receptors: a man in his thirties or forties in good health.

The chain has TRBV6-2 or TRBV6-3 and TRBJ1-1; the D is unclear. The CDR3 covers 14 residues. V lost 3 bases and J lost 9, with 17 bases in between. Germline loops: CDR1 MNHEY, CDR2 SVGEGT. The CDR3 DNA reads TGTGCCAGCAGTTATCGGGGTGGCGGGAAGAAAGCTTTCTTT. Its translation: CASSYRGGGKKAFF.

This clone turned up a few times. The chain employs TRBV10-2 and TRBJ2-1, with D unresolved. The CDR3 covers 15 residues. V was clipped by 8 bases and J by 7 bases, with 21 bases between them. Germline CDR1 and CDR2: WSHSY and SAAADI. The CDR3 region has the DNA TGCGCCAGCTCTGTCGACCCCCCGGAATATAATGAGCAGTTCTTC. Translated: CASSVDPPEYNEQFF.

The chain recombines TRBV10-2 with TRBJ1-5, with D unresolved. This CDR3 region has 15 residues. Trimming left V 0 bases short and J 5 bases short, with 11 bases between. Looked up from germline, CDR1 is WSHSY and CDR2 is SAAADI. The CDR3 DNA is TGCGCCAGCAGTGAGTCGAATGGCGGACATCAGCCCCAGCATTTT. It specifies CASSESNGGHQPQHF.

V usage is TRBV5-8 and J usage is TRBJ2-7, with unresolved D. Trimming removed 4 bases from V and 5 bases from J, with 7 bases in between. The CDR3 extends over 11 amino acids. Germline V lookup: CDR1 SGHTS, CDR2 YDEGEE. The DNA of the CDR3 is TGTGCCAGCAGCCCCTTTCACGAGCAGTACTTC. Translated, it gives CASSPFHEQYF.

The V and J genes are TRBV12-3 or TRBV12-4 and TRBJ2-3, with 7 bases lining up with TRBD2. The V segment lost 3 bases and the J segment 9 bases; nucleotides outside the gene matches: 6. The CDR3 totals 13 residues. This CDR3 is CASSFSGRGTQYF. CDR3 nucleotide sequence: TGTGCCAGCAGTTTCTCTGGGCGGGGGACGCAGTATTTT.

The chain recombines TRBV2 with TRBJ1-2, with D unresolved. V was clipped by 4 bases and J by 3 bases, with 6 bases between them. Germline lookup yields CDR1 SNHLY and CDR2 FYNNEI. The CDR3 consists of 12 residues. CDR3 in DNA: TGTGCCAGCAGTGTGGGTCACTATGGCTACACCTTC. Amino acids: CASSVGHYGYTF.

The chain carries TRBV3-1 (or the pseudogene TRBV3-2) and TRBJ1-2; D unclear. Germline CDR1 LGHDT, CDR2 YNNKEL (reference sequence). With 0 bases removed from V and 7 bases from J, the gap between germline ends came to 6 bases. This CDR3 spans 12 amino acids. The CDR3 protein is CASSQDTSGYTF. CDR3 coding DNA: TGTGCCAGCAGCCAAGATACGAGTGGCTACACCTTC.

This chain links TRBV29-1 with TRBJ1-2, with D uncertain. V was clipped by 5 bases and J by 1 base, with 23 bases between them. The CDR3 is 17 residues long. Germline CDR1 SQVTM, CDR2 ANQGSEA. The CDR3: CSVWLTASTTFNYGYTF. The CDR3 DNA follows: TGCAGCGTTTGGTTGACGGCGTCCACCACTTTTAACTATGGCTACACCTTC.

This sequence joins TRBV20-1 and TRBJ2-2; tentatively, D is TRBD2 (5 bases). CDR1 is DFQATT, CDR2 SNEGSKA, per germline (reference sequence). Between the trimmed V and J ends, which lost 3 bases and 3 bases, there was a span of 11 bases. This CDR3 is built from 14 residues. The CDR3 DNA reads TGCAGTGCTAGTCAGGAGGTCGACACCGGGGAGCTGTTTTTT. It codes for CSASQEVDTGELFF.

The V call is TRBV3-1 (or the pseudogene TRBV3-2), the J call TRBJ1-6; TRBD1 is a possible D gene (6 bases). The CDR3 has 14 amino acids. The ends were cut back, 4 bases at V and 7 bases at J, with 11 bases in the middle. The germline CDR1 and CDR2 sequences are LGHDT and YNNKEL (reference sequence). CDR3 sequence reads: CASSLGQTNSPLHF. In nucleotides, the CDR3 is TGTGCCAGCAGCCTCGGACAGACGAATTCACCCCTCCACTTT.

The V gene is TRBV9, the J gene TRBJ1-1; a weak D match, TRBD1 (5 bases). CDR3 length: 15 residues. V lost 3 bases and J 3 bases, leaving 15 bases between the germline ends. CDR1 is SGDLS, CDR2 YYNGEE, per germline. The CDR3 DNA reads as TGTGCCAGCAGCGCGGGACCCAGGATAGACACTGAAGCTTTCTTT. It translates to CASSAGPRIDTEAFF.

The CDR3 sequence: CASSLGDRVQFF. CDR3 DNA: TGCGCCAGCAGCTTGGGAGACAGGGTTCAGTTCTTC. The chain has TRBV5-1 and TRBJ2-1; 7 bases are a match to TRBD1. V lost 0 bases, J lost 13 bases, and 4 bases stayed unmatched. Germline V gene lookup returns CDR1 SGHRS and CDR2 YFSETQ. CDR3 length equals 12 residues.

The rearrangement uses TRBV7-2 and TRBJ2-1, with 16 bases matching TRBD2. The CDR3 has 16 amino acids. CDR1 and CDR2 (germline): SGHTA, FQGNSA. The ends lost 2 bases at V and 8 bases at J; junction bases unmatched: 3. CDR3 amino acids: CASSLMGLAGGYEQFF. The CDR3 DNA reads as TGTGCCAGCAGCTTAATGGGACTAGCGGGGGGGTATGAGCAGTTCTTC.

This clone was seen a handful of times. The CDR3: CASSPPTEGDGYTF. CDR3 in DNA: TGTGCCAGCTCACCACCGACAGAGGGGGATGGCTACACCTTC. The chain recombines TRBV18 with TRBJ1-2, with D perhaps TRBD1 (6 bases). The CDR3 consists of 14 residues. Germline assignment: CDR1 KGHSH and CDR2 LQKENI. Trimming cost V 0 bases and J 6 bases, with 11 bases left between them.

The V and J genes are TRBV7-8 and TRBJ1-4; D is possibly TRBD1 (6 bases). V lost 1 base and J 4 bases, leaving 16 bases between the germline ends. The germline V gene has CDR1 SGHVS and CDR2 FQNEAQ. The CDR3 has 17 residues. The CDR3 loop reads CASSLGPSQGGNEKLFF. The CDR3 DNA sequence: TGTGCCAGCAGCTTAGGACCGTCACAGGGCGGTAATGAAAAACTGTTTTTT.

The chain uses TRBV5-6 and TRBJ1-4, with D perhaps matching TRBD1 (6 bases). Trimming removed 5 bases from V and 8 bases from J, with 22 bases in between. The germline gives CDR1 SGHDT, CDR2 YYEEEE. The CDR3 consists of 16 residues. CDR3 in amino acids: CASSPDSPRGSEKLFF. The CDR3 DNA reads TGTGCCAGCAGTCCGGACAGCCCAAGGGGTTCAGAAAAACTGTTTTTT.

This clone appeared a single time. This chain connects TRBV10-3 to TRBJ1-1; D might be TRBD1 (6 bases). In germline, CDR1 is ENHRY, CDR2 SYGVKD. Trimming cost V 11 bases and J 0 bases, with 13 bases left between them. This CDR3 region has 13 residues. CDR3 region: CAGRTEMNTEAFF. DNA for the CDR3: TGTGCCGGTCGGACAGAAATGAACACTGAAGCTTTCTTT.

The chain combines TRBV27 with TRBJ2-5; unclear D gene. CDR1 and CDR2 (germline): MNHEY, SMNVEV (reference sequence). CDR3 length: 13 amino acids. V was shortened by 3 bases and J by 3 bases, with 8 bases between the two germline ends. CDR3 amino acids: CASSFGAKETQYF. Written as DNA, the CDR3 is TGTGCCAGCAGTTTTGGAGCCAAAGAGACCCAGTACTTC.

This chain connects TRBV7-2 to TRBJ2-5; D may match TRBD1 or TRBD2 (5 bases each). The CDR3 loop spans 14 amino acids. The ends were cut back, 4 bases at V and 4 bases at J, with 13 bases in the middle. CDR1 and CDR2 from the germline V gene are SGHTA and FQGNSA. Here the CDR3 reads CASSSGTRGETQYF. As DNA, the CDR3 is TGTGCCAGCAGCTCCGGGACGCGCGGAGAGACCCAGTACTTC. The complete variable domain, with remaining parts taken from reference TRBV7-2 and TRBJ2-5, reads GAGVSQSPSNKVTEKGKDVELRCDPISGHTALYWYRQSLGQGLEFLIYFQGNSAPDKSGLPSDRFSAERTGGSVSTLTIQRTQQEDSAVYLCASSSGTRGETQYFGPGTRLLVL.

This chain connects TRBV7-9 to TRBJ1-1; D remains ambiguous. The germline V gene encodes CDR1 SEHNR and CDR2 FQNEAQ (reference sequence). V was trimmed by 5 bases and J by 5 bases, leaving 15 bases between them. The CDR3 contains 14 residues. The CDR3 region has the DNA TGTGCCAGCAGCCTAAATGATGGGAAAACTGAAGCTTTCTTT. This encodes CASSLNDGKTEAFF.

This chain uses TRBV5-1 with TRBJ1-2, with a tentative D call TRBD1 (6 bases). CDR3 length: 15 amino acids. V lost 3 bases to trimming and J lost 0 bases, with 12 bases between them. Germline V gene sequence: CDR1 SGHRS, CDR2 YFSETQ. CDR3 protein: CASSWTVDANYGYTF. The CDR3 nucleotides are TGCGCCAGCAGCTGGACAGTGGATGCTAACTATGGCTACACCTTC.

This clone was found once. The chain recombines TRBV3-1 (or the pseudogene TRBV3-2) with TRBJ2-3, with 7 bases lining up with TRBD1. The CDR3 consists of 19 residues. Per germline, CDR1 LGHDT and CDR2 YNNKEL (reference sequence). The trim removed 0 bases at V and 2 bases at J, leaving 14 bases unmatched. In nucleotides, the CDR3 is TGTGCCAGCAGCCAAGATCCATATTTCAGGGGGATTAACACAGATACGCAGTATTTT. This sequence encodes CASSQDPYFRGINTDTQYF.

The chain uses TRBV5-1 and TRBJ1-1; the D gene is possibly TRBD1 (5 bases). The CDR3 is 16 residues long. Per germline, CDR1 SGHRS and CDR2 YFSETQ. The germline V and J ends were trimmed by 5 bases and 0 bases, with 17 bases remaining between them. The CDR3: CASRSGVHNLNTEAFF. DNA for the CDR3: TGCGCCAGCAGGTCGGGGGTGCATAACTTGAACACTGAAGCTTTCTTT. The complete variable domain, with remaining parts taken from reference TRBV5-1 and TRBJ1-1, reads KAGVTQTPRYLIKTRGQQVTLSCSPISGHRSVSWYQQTPGQGLQFLFEYFSETQRNKGNFPGRFSGRQFSNSRSEMNVSTLELGDSALYLCASRSGVHNLNTEAFFGQGTRLTVV.

The V gene is TRBV4-1, the J gene TRBJ1-3; tentatively, D is TRBD1 (5 bases). With 1 base removed from V and 2 bases from J, the gap between germline ends came to 6 bases. The germline V gene has CDR1 MGHRA and CDR2 YSYEKL. The CDR3 consists of 14 residues. The CDR3 loop reads CASSQAGPGNTIYF. The CDR3 nucleotides read TGCGCCAGCAGCCAAGCAGGGCCTGGAAACACCATATATTTT.

This chain connects TRBV5-1 to TRBJ2-3; 9 positions match TRBD2. The CDR3 extends over 14 amino acids. Germline-derived CDR1 and CDR2 are SGHRS and YFSETQ. After removal of 4 bases from V and 6 bases from J, the junction contained 6 bases not matched to a gene. CDR3 sequence (DNA): TGCGCCAGCAGCCCTCGGACTAGCGAGGATACGCAGTATTTT. This codes for CASSPRTSEDTQYF.